Listed below are T cell receptor beta chains from one sample, sequenced in a study of cytomegalovirus exposure and HLA in healthy donors. The data were produced by immunoSEQ multiplex PCR, yet TCRdb's version contains in-frame clones alone and is incomplete. This table holds about 74,000 clones. Sequencing input: PBMCs. The receptor source for this set is a female donor in good health and CMV-seropositive. Each CDR3 is given with its conserved first and last residue. The D gene is left open where the match is weak.

D gene: -; V gene: TRBV4-3; J gene: TRBJ2-7; CDR3 protein: CASSLNRGGYYEQYF; CDR3 DNA: TGCGCCAGCAGTCTTAACAGGGGGGGTTACTACGAGCAGTACTTC
D gene: TRBD1; V gene: TRBV28; J gene: TRBJ1-5; CDR3 protein: CASSLGTGGTQPQHF; CDR3 DNA: TGTGCCAGCAGTTTAGGGACAGGGGGGACTCAGCCCCAGCATTTT
D gene: -; V gene: TRBV28; J gene: TRBJ2-7; CDR3 protein: CASSKSPAGPPYEQYF; CDR3 DNA: TGTGCCAGCAGCAAGTCGCCCGCAGGGCCTCCCTACGAGCAGTACTTC
D gene: TRBD1; V gene: TRBV9; J gene: TRBJ1-2; CDR3 protein: CASSQGQSSANYGYTF; CDR3 DNA: TGTGCCAGCAGCCAGGGACAGTCATCAGCTAACTATGGCTACACCTTC
D gene: TRBD2; V gene: TRBV9; J gene: TRBJ2-3; CDR3 protein: CASSRPGLALSTDTQYF; CDR3 DNA: TGTGCCAGCAGCCGCCCCGGACTAGCGCTAAGCACAGATACGCAGTATTTT
D gene: -; V gene: TRBV20-1; J gene: TRBJ2-3; CDR3 protein: CSATITDTQYF; CDR3 DNA: TGCAGTGCCACTATTACAGATACGCAGTATTTT
D gene: -; V gene: TRBV5-1; J gene: TRBJ1-5; CDR3 protein: CASSEGGARNQPQHF; CDR3 DNA: TGCGCCAGCAGCGAGGGGGGGGCAAGGAATCAGCCCCAGCATTTT
D gene: -; V gene: TRBV2; J gene: TRBJ2-7; CDR3 protein: CASMAVLSYEQYF; CDR3 DNA: TGTGCCAGCATGGCGGTCCTCTCCTACGAGCAGTACTTC
D gene: TRBD1; V gene: TRBV6-1; J gene: TRBJ2-7; CDR3 protein: CASSEADRVPYF; CDR3 DNA: TGTGCCAGCAGTGAAGCGGACAGGGTCCCGTACTTC
D gene: TRBD2; V gene: TRBV9; J gene: TRBJ2-5; CDR3 protein: CASSVSGGEETQYF; CDR3 DNA: TGTGCCAGCAGCGTAAGCGGGGGAGAAGAGACCCAGTACTTC
D gene: -; V gene: TRBV9; J gene: TRBJ2-1; CDR3 protein: CASSVAHNPSSVNEQFF; CDR3 DNA: TGTGCCAGCAGCGTAGCCCACAACCCCTCCAGCGTGAATGAGCAGTTCTTC
D gene: TRBD2; V gene: TRBV19; J gene: TRBJ2-7; CDR3 protein: CASSAKSGNEQYF; CDR3 DNA: TGTGCCAGTAGTGCCAAGAGCGGGAATGAGCAGTACTTC
D gene: TRBD1; V gene: TRBV4-1; J gene: TRBJ2-5; CDR3 protein: CASSQERDSRETQYF; CDR3 DNA: TGCGCCAGCAGCCAAGAAAGGGACAGCCGGGAGACCCAGTACTTC
D gene: -; V gene: TRBV5-4; J gene: TRBJ2-5; CDR3 protein: CASSLAGGKTQYF; CDR3 DNA: TGTGCCAGCAGCTTGGCCGGGGGAAAGACCCAGTACTTC
D gene: -; V gene: TRBV9; J gene: TRBJ2-2; CDR3 protein: CASSVATAGELFF; CDR3 DNA: TGTGCCAGCAGCGTAGCTACGGCCGGGGAGCTGTTTTTT
D gene: -; V gene: TRBV6-6; J gene: TRBJ1-4; CDR3 protein: CASCAQGFEKLFF; CDR3 DNA: TGTGCCAGCTGTGCGCAGGGCTTCGAAAAACTGTTTTTT
D gene: -; V gene: TRBV7-2; J gene: TRBJ1-2; CDR3 protein: CASSPRENGYTF; CDR3 DNA: TGTGCCAGCAGCCCCCGGGAGAATGGCTACACCTTC
D gene: TRBD2; V gene: TRBV7-2; J gene: TRBJ2-3; CDR3 protein: CASSTGTSGSLDTQYF; CDR3 DNA: TGTGCCAGCAGCACTGGGACTAGCGGGAGTTTGGATACGCAGTATTTT
D gene: -; V gene: TRBV27; J gene: TRBJ1-6; CDR3 protein: CASTGAGVRNSPLHF; CDR3 DNA: TGTGCCAGCACCGGAGCCGGGGTTCGGAATTCACCCCTCCACTTT
D gene: TRBD2; V gene: TRBV28; J gene: TRBJ2-7; CDR3 protein: CASSLWTSGSDEQYF; CDR3 DNA: TGTGCCAGCAGTCTATGGACTAGCGGGAGCGACGAGCAGTACTTC
D gene: TRBD1; V gene: TRBV5-6; J gene: TRBJ1-3; CDR3 protein: CASSPRDRGDTIYF; CDR3 DNA: TGTGCCAGCAGCCCCCGGGACAGGGGTGACACCATATATTTT
D gene: -; V gene: TRBV18; J gene: TRBJ2-7; CDR3 protein: CASSPTQQGSSEQYF; CDR3 DNA: TGTGCCAGCTCACCAACACAGCAGGGGTCTTCCGAGCAGTACTTC
D gene: -; V gene: TRBV2; J gene: TRBJ2-1; CDR3 protein: CASSGYPVEEQFF; CDR3 DNA: TGTGCCAGCAGTGGGTACCCCGTGGAGGAGCAGTTCTTC
D gene: TRBD1; V gene: TRBV4-1; J gene: TRBJ1-2; CDR3 protein: CASSPDPGTGGGGGYTF; CDR3 DNA: TGCGCCAGCAGCCCGGACCCCGGGACAGGGGGCGGAGGGGGCTACACCTTC
D gene: -; V gene: TRBV5-1; J gene: TRBJ1-2; CDR3 protein: CASRQGGGDIYGYTF; CDR3 DNA: TGCGCCAGCAGACAGGGTGGTGGGGACATCTATGGCTACACCTTC
D gene: -; V gene: TRBV19; J gene: TRBJ1-4; CDR3 protein: CASRMRPGLGEKLFF; CDR3 DNA: TGTGCCAGTAGGATGCGGCCAGGGCTTGGGGAAAAACTGTTTTTT
D gene: TRBD1; V gene: TRBV15; J gene: TRBJ1-1; CDR3 protein: CATSRAGQGAEAFF; CDR3 DNA: TGTGCCACCAGCAGAGCGGGACAGGGTGCCGAAGCTTTCTTT
D gene: -; V gene: TRBV19; J gene: TRBJ2-2; CDR3 protein: CASSVQPNTGELFF; CDR3 DNA: TGTGCCAGTAGTGTACAACCGAACACCGGGGAGCTGTTTTTT